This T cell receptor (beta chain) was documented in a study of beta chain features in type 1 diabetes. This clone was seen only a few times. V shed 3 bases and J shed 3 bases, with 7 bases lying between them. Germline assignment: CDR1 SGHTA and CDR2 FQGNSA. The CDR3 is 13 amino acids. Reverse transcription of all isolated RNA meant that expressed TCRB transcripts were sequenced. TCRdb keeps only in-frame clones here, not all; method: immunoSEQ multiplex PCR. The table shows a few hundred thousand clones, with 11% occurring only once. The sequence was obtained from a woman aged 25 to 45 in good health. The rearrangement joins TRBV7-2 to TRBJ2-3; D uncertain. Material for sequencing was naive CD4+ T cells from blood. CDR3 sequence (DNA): TGTGCCAGCAGCTTGGAGCTTACAGATACGCAGTATTTT. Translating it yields CASSLELTDTQYF.